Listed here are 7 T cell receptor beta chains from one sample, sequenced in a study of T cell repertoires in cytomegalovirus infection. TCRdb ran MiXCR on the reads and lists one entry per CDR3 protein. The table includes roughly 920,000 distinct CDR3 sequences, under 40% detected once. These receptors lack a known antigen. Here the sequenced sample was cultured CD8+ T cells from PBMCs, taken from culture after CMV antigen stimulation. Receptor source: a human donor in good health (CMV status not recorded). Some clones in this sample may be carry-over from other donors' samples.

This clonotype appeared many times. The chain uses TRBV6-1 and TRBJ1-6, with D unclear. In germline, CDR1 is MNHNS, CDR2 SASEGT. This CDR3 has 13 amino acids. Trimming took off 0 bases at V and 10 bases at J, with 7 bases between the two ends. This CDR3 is CASSEAGGSPLHF. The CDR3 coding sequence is TGTGCCAGCAGTGAAGCGGGAGGCTCACCCCTCCACTTT.

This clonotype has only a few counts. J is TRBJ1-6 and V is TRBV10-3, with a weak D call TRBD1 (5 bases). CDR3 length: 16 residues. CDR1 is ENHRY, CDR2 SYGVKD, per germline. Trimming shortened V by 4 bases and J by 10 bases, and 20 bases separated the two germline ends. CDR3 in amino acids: CAISALEWQGKSPLHF. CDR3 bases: TGTGCCATCAGTGCCCTAGAATGGCAGGGCAAATCACCCCTCCACTTT.

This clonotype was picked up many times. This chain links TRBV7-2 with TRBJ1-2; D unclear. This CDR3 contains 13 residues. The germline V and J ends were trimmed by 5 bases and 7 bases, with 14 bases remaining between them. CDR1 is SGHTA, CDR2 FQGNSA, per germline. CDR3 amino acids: CASSPQTVRGYTF. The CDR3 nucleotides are TGTGCCAGCAGCCCCCAGACCGTGCGTGGCTACACCTTC.

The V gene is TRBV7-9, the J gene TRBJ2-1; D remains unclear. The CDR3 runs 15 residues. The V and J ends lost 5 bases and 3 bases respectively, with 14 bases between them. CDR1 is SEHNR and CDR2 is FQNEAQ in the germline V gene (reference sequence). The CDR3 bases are TGTGCCAGCAGCCTTACAGACGGCGGCTACAATGAGCAGTTCTTC. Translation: CASSLTDGGYNEQFF.

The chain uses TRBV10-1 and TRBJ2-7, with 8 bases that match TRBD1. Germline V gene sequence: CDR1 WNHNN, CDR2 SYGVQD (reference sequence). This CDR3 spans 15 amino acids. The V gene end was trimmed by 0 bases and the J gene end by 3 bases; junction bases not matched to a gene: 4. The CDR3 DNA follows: TGCGCCAGCAGTGAGTCGCAGGGGGCGATCTACGAGCAGTACTTC. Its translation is CASSESQGAIYEQYF.

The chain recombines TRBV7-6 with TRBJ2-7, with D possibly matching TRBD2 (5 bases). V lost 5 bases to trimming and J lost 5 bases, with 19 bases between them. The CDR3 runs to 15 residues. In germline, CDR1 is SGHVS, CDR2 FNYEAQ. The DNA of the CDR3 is TGTGCCAGCAGCCTTAGCGCCGGGTGGAAGAACGAGCAGTACGTC. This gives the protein CASSLSAGWKNEQYV.

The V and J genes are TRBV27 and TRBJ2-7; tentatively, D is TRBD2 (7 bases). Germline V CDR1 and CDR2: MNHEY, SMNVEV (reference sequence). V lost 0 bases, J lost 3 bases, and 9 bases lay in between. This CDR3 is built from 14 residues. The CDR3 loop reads CASSLSGGLYEQYV. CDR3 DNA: TGTGCCAGCAGTTTATCGGGGGGGCTCTACGAGCAGTACGTC.